Presented here are 14 T cell receptor beta chains from one specimen sequenced in a study of blood T cell repertoires in COVID-19. TCRdb's copy holds only in-frame clones and misses some; the assay was immunoSEQ multiplex PCR. The sample yields about 80,000 clones, roughly 87% seen once. Material for sequencing was peripheral blood. The receptors shown here come from a man older than 75 with acute or convalescent COVID-19.

V is TRBV5-1 and J is TRBJ2-2; 7 positions match TRBD1. Germline V lookup: CDR1 SGHRS, CDR2 YFSETQ. J lost 5 bases, V lost 1 base, and 5 bases had no gene match. This CDR3 spans 15 amino acids. The CDR3 DNA is TGCGCCAGCAGCTTGATACAGGGGTCGACCGGGGAGCTGTTTTTT. This gives the protein CASSLIQGSTGELFF.

The CDR3 DNA reads as TGCGCCAGCACCTTTCAGGGGCCCCAAGAGACCCAGTACTTC. This encodes CASTFQGPQETQYF. The J gene is TRBJ2-5, the V gene TRBV5-1, with D possibly matching TRBD1 (6 bases). There are 14 residues in the CDR3. Trimming removed 6 bases at V and 1 base at J, with 13 bases between. Germline CDR1 is SGHRS and CDR2 is YFSETQ.

The chain couples TRBV18 to TRBJ1-1; D uncertain. The germline gives CDR1 KGHSH, CDR2 LQKENI. Trimming shortened V by 2 bases and J by 8 bases, and 12 bases separated the two germline ends. This CDR3 comprises 13 residues. CDR3 DNA sequence: TGTGCCAGCTCACCAGCCGTCCTAGAAGAAGCTTTCTTT. Translating gives CASSPAVLEEAFF.

The chain carries TRBV5-6 and TRBJ2-3, with a weak D call TRBD2 (5 bases). Germline-derived CDR1 and CDR2 are SGHDT and YYEEEE. Trimming left V 6 bases short and J 2 bases short, with 13 bases between. The CDR3 is made up of 14 amino acids. CDR3 in amino acids: CASNEPGNTDTQYF. The CDR3 DNA reads as TGTGCCAGCAACGAGCCGGGAAACACAGATACGCAGTATTTT. Variable domain in full (rest from reference TRBV5-6 and TRBJ2-3): DAGVTQSPTHLIKTRGQQVTLRCSPKSGHDTVSWYQQALGQGPQFIFQYYEEEERQRGNFPDRFSGHQFPNYSSELNVNALLLGDSALYLCASNEPGNTDTQYFGPGTRLTVL.

This clone was recorded only once. The V call is TRBV4-2, the J call TRBJ1-4; no firm D call. The CDR3 loop spans 13 amino acids. V lost 4 bases and J 5 bases, leaving 8 bases between the germline ends. Germline values: CDR1 LGHNA, CDR2 YNFKEQ. The CDR3, as DNA: TGTGCCAGCAGCCGGTTTCGGAATGAAAAACTGTTTTTT. Protein product: CASSRFRNEKLFF.

This clone was detected only a few times. This chain uses TRBV6-5 with TRBJ1-2; 10 bases are a match to TRBD1. The germline CDR1 and CDR2 sequences are MNHEY and SVGAGI. The CDR3 length is 14 residues. Losses at the gene ends were 5 bases for V and 5 bases for J; bases not matched to a gene: 5. In DNA form, the CDR3 reads TGTGCCAGCAGTCTAGGACAGGGGGGTTATGGCTACACCTTC. Its translation is CASSLGQGGYGYTF.

This clone was observed once. The gene calls are TRBV30 and TRBJ1-5, with D possibly matching TRBD1 (5 bases). The CDR3 has 14 residues. Germline CDR1 reads GTSNPN; CDR2 reads SVGIG (reference sequence). V lost 0 bases, J lost 6 bases, and 12 bases lay in between. CDR3 sequence: CAWSVHVGLQPQHF. In nucleotides, the CDR3 is TGTGCCTGGAGTGTACACGTGGGGCTTCAGCCCCAGCATTTT.

This sequence joins TRBV23-1 and TRBJ2-7, with 7 bases matching TRBD1. TRBV23-1 is labeled an ORF, and its function is uncertain. This CDR3 is 15 amino acids long. V lost 1 base and J lost 2; bases outside the gene matches: 5. The CDR3 region is CASSQLLGGPYEQYF. CDR3 sequence (DNA): TGCGCCAGCAGTCAATTATTAGGGGGCCCCTACGAGCAGTACTTC.

This chain joins TRBV29-1 and TRBJ2-6; D gene unclear. The CDR3 is 13 amino acids. Germline assignment: CDR1 SQVTM and CDR2 ANQGSEA. V lost 6 bases and J lost 0, with 6 bases in between. In nucleotides, the CDR3 is TGCAGCGTCCGACACTCTGGGGCCAACGTCCTGACTTTC. This encodes CSVRHSGANVLTF.

V is TRBV13 and J is TRBJ1-1; 9 nucleotides match TRBD1. The CDR3 sequence is 15 residues long. Germline CDR1 PRHDT, CDR2 FYEKMQ (reference sequence). V shed 3 bases and J 5 bases; nucleotides not matched to a gene: 7. CDR3 bases: TGTGCCAGCAGCTTCGGGGACAGGGAAAAAACTGAAGCTTTCTTT. As protein: CASSFGDREKTEAFF.

This clone was seen only a few times. The rearrangement links TRBV27 to TRBJ2-7, with a weak D call TRBD2 (5 bases). V dropped 2 bases and J dropped 0 bases, with 11 bases sitting between them. The CDR3 sequence is 15 residues long. Germline V gene data show CDR1 as MNHEY and CDR2 as SMNVEV (reference sequence). The CDR3: CASSLRSGLSYEQYF. CDR3 nucleotides: TGTGCCAGCAGTTTACGGAGCGGCCTCTCCTACGAGCAGTACTTC.

The genes are TRBV2 and TRBJ1-5, with D maybe TRBD1 (5 bases). V was cut by 5 bases and J by 3 bases, with 11 bases left in between. Germline V gene sequence: CDR1 SNHLY, CDR2 FYNNEI. The CDR3 is 14 residues long. The CDR3 sequence: CASSLDRLNQPQHF. CDR3 sequence (DNA): TGTGCCAGCAGTTTAGACAGACTCAATCAGCCCCAGCATTTT.

This chain uses TRBV18 with TRBJ2-1, with unresolved D. The germline CDR1 and CDR2 sequences are KGHSH and LQKENI. Deletions cut 2 bases from V and 8 bases from J, with 10 bases between. The CDR3 has 13 residues. Written as DNA, the CDR3 is TGTGCCAGCTCACCAATGGAGATGGATGAGCAGTTCTTC. It is translated as CASSPMEMDEQFF.

The chain couples TRBV9 to TRBJ1-2; D call uncertain. Germline loops: CDR1 SGDLS, CDR2 YYNGEE. The CDR3 length is 13 residues. V was shortened by 2 bases and J by 0 bases, with 5 bases between the two germline ends. The CDR3 sequence is CASSVDTNYGYTF. DNA for the CDR3: TGTGCCAGCAGCGTCGACACTAACTATGGCTACACCTTC.